The 5 T cell receptor beta chains below all came from one sample that was sequenced in a study of blood T cell repertoires in COVID-19. The method was immunoSEQ multiplex PCR; TCRdb's version includes in-frame clones alone and lacks a portion of them. Found here are 95,000 to 100,000 clones, less than 85% of them singletons; the top ten hold less than 2%. What was sequenced was peripheral blood. These receptors originate from a woman in her sixties or seventies with active or convalescent COVID-19.

This chain joins TRBV28 and TRBJ2-2; perhaps TRBD1 as D (8 bases). V lost 10 bases and J lost 4, with 28 bases in between. The CDR3 has 18 residues. Germline V gene lookup returns CDR1 MDHEN and CDR2 SYDVKM. The CDR3 coding sequence is TGTGCCACTTTAGGACAGGGAGGGTCGGCGGCCTCCACCGGGGAGCTGTTTTTT. Protein: CATLGQGGSAASTGELFF.

This clone was observed a few times. As DNA, the CDR3 is TGCGCCAGCAGCGCGGACAGTGCCAACCCCTATGGCTACACCTTC. Its protein product is CASSADSANPYGYTF. The genes are TRBV5-1 and TRBJ1-2, with D perhaps matching TRBD1 (6 bases). The CDR3 consists of 15 residues. The V and J ends lost 4 bases and 4 bases respectively, with 17 bases between them. Germline loops: CDR1 SGHRS, CDR2 YFSETQ.

The rearrangement joins TRBV11-2 to TRBJ2-7, with D unclear. The germline V and J ends were trimmed by 1 base and 5 bases, with 12 bases remaining between them. The length of the CDR3 is 14 residues. Germline V gene data show CDR1 as SGHAT and CDR2 as FQNNGV. The chain's CDR3 is CASSLGTVRDEQYF. As DNA, the CDR3 is TGTGCCAGCAGCTTAGGCACGGTCCGGGACGAGCAGTACTTC.

J is TRBJ2-1 and V is TRBV18; a possible D gene is TRBD2 (5 bases). The CDR3 is 15 residues long. Trimming removed 3 bases from V and 4 bases from J, with 13 bases in between. Germline lookup yields CDR1 KGHSH and CDR2 LQKENI. For the CDR3, the DNA is TGTGCCAGCTCACCCTCAAGGGAGACATACAATGAGCAGTTCTTC. It yields the protein CASSPSRETYNEQFF.

The CDR3 nucleotides read TGTGCCATCAGCCCGACGGGTTTCTCTGGGGCCAACGTCCTGACTTTC. As protein: CAISPTGFSGANVLTF. The V and J genes are TRBV10-3 and TRBJ2-6; D unresolved. Trimming removed 6 bases at V and 0 bases at J, with 12 bases between. CDR3 length: 16 amino acids. Germline CDR1 ENHRY, CDR2 SYGVKD.